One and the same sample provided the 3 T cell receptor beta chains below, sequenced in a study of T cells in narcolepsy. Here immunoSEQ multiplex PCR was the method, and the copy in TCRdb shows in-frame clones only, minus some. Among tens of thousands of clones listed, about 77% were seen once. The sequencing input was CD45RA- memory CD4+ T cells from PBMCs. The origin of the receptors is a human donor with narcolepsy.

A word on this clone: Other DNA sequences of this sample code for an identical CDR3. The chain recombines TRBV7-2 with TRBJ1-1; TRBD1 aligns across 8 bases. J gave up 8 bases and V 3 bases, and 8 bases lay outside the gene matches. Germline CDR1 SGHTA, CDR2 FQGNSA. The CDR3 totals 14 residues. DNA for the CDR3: TGTGCCAGCAGCTTCCGGGACAGGAAACAAGAAGCTTTCTTT. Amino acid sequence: CASSFRDRKQEAFF.

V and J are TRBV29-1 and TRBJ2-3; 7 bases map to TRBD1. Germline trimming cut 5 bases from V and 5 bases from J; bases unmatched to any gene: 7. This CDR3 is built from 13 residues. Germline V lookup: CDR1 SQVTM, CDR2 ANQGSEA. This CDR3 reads CSVRAGGRDTQYF. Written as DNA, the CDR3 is TGCAGCGTTCGGGCAGGGGGAAGAGATACGCAGTATTTT.

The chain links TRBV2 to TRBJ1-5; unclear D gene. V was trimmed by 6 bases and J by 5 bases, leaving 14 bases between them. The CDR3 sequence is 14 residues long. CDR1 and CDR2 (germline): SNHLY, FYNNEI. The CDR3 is CASSETTSDQPQHF. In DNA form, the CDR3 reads TGTGCCAGCAGCGAGACAACCTCCGATCAGCCCCAGCATTTT.